This entry describes one TCR beta chain. What antigen it recognizes has not been identified. No much larger clonotype is one base removed from it; base qualities were not supplied. The time point label for this specimen denotes: before trial treatment. The donors took part in RACIN, a single-arm, phase I, dose-escalation trial that combined nivolumab, ipilimumab, aspirin, low-dose cyclophosphamide and low-dose radiotherapy. To be eligible, a patient needed to have an advanced solid tumor that was TIL-negative. These data are taken from a study of low-dose radiotherapy and immunotherapy resistance in tumors (dated by TCRdb to the early 2020s). Looking at the study overall: Patients in Cohort 1 were given 0.5 Gy per fraction every 2 weeks, and the prescribed total PTV dose was 6.5 Gy. No randomization into treatment groups was done for the people taking part in the trial. Starting on cycle 1 day 1, patients took 300 mg of aspirin by mouth once a day for four cycles. For Cohort 2, the dose was 1 Gy per fraction given every two weeks, adding up to 13 Gy in total across 26 weeks. Cyclophosphamide 200 mg/m2 was administered intravenously every two weeks, one day before each radiation and immunotherapy administration. The translational analysis covered eight patients: three from the first dose cohort and the first five from the second dose cohort. Patients were given nivolumab as a 240 mg flat dose every two weeks and ipilimumab at 1 mg/kg every six weeks, with both drugs delivered intravenously.

Its CDR3 holds 12 amino acids, cysteine through phenylalanine. Kept here is only the CDR3 DNA, which spans 36 bases and is read in frame from base 1. V drops 6 bases and J drops 6 bases, leaving 9 bases in between. CDR1 LNHDA and CDR2 SQIVND are derived from the germline V gene (reference sequence). The instrument was an Illumina HiSeq 2500. First-strand cDNA was synthesized using Superscript III and a set of TRAV- and TRBV-specific primers, so that both TCRalpha and TCRbeta chains were covered. TCRs were amplified with Phusion for 20 to 25 PCR cycles, with a constant-region primer paired with the adapter attached to the V primers. The isolated mRNA was amplified using the MessageAmp II aRNA Amplification Kit, with in vitro transcription performed for approximately 15 hours at 37 degrees C. mRNA for TCR sequencing was isolated with the Dynabeads mRNA DIRECT Purification Kit. Indexed Illumina adapters were added in a second approximately 25-cycle Phusion PCR, and the resulting products were purified with AMPure XP beads. In the source study's methods: Using custom Perl scripts, TCR sequences encoding the same protein were pooled, out-of-frame sequences were removed, and the abundance of each clonotype was computed. Any TCR sequence supported by only a single read was excluded from analysis. Shannon entropy, Gini index, clonality, richness, and the frequency of TCRs shared between repertoires were included as repertoire metrics. TCRdb's own reprocessing of the public reads used fastp at Q25 and MiXCR and kept productive beta chains. A single entry per CDR3 protein holds the most common genes and DNA from its merged rows. For this entry, the V and J calls and clone size follow TCRdb and not the study's own pipeline. The sample includes roughly 36,000 distinct CDR3 sequences, with roughly 31% observed a single time. Around 3.5% of the sample goes to the ten largest clones.

Recombination joined TRBV19 with TRBJ2-1; no D segment can be confidently identified. The receptor's source is a male donor with gallbladder cancer. The input for sequencing was PBMCs, taken before treatment. The CDR3 corresponds to CASSPTSNEQFF. The bases read TGTGCCAGTAGCCCTACGAGCAATGAGCAGTTCTTC.